This T cell receptor (beta chain) was recovered during a study of CXCR3-negative and CXCR3-positive naive CD8 T cells. Whole-study findings and limits: Most assays were run on fresh PBMCs (CXCR3 expression partially decreased after cryopreservation).

The CDR3 contains 15 residues. For this clonotype: The antigen remains undetermined.

Preparation of TRB cDNA libraries relied on 5' RACE carrying UMI labels. Following a re-call of the 5' RACE reads, TCRdb has one entry per CDR3 protein and lacks DNA. The table counts around 140,000 distinct CDR3 sequences; 0.29% lies in the top ten. The chain carries TRBV12-3 or TRBV12-4 and TRBJ2-3; TCRdb returns TRBD1, unconfirmable since there is no DNA. Sequencing input: naive CXCR3- CD8+ T cells from blood. This sample's subset: CD45RO-CCR7+CD27+CD95- naive CD8+ T cells lacking CXCR3 (TNR3-). This receptor was obtained from a human donor in good health. Some clones in this sample may be carry-over from other donors' samples. CDR3 residues: CASSPVGPDADTQYF.